This T cell receptor (beta chain) was identified during a study of human T cells and chemical hapten exposure. The study's findings and limits: Among expanded TCRs, significantly more large CDR3 similarity clusters formed than among controls.

V lost 0 bases and J lost 2, with 10 bases in between. The germline CDR1 and CDR2 sequences are SGHRS and YFSETQ. CDR3 length: 15 residues. MiXCR, applied by TCRdb to the RACE reads, yields one record per CDR3 protein. The sample includes under 200,000 distinct CDR3 sequences, approximately 15% of them seen just once. This clonotype was found many times. Its specificity is unknown. Time point specified: patch test 1, 2 weeks after DPC sensitization. Sample treatment: therapeutic diphenylcyclopropenone sensitization with weekly scalp DPC. The sample consisted of whole blood, taken in connection with sensitization to the hapten diphenylcyclopropenone (DPC). The receptor was isolated from a woman aged 25 to 39 with alopecia areata. Some clones in this sample may be carry-over from other donors' samples. V gene TRBV5-1 combines with J gene TRBJ2-3; D might be TRBD1 or TRBD2, each matching 6 bases. This CDR3 is CASSLGPGATDTQYF. The CDR3 DNA reads as TGCGCCAGCAGCTTGGGTCCGGGGGCCACAGATACGCAGTATTTT.